These T cell receptor beta chains were read from a single sample in a study of cytomegalovirus exposure and HLA in healthy donors. This table comes from immunoSEQ multiplex PCR, and its TCRdb copy is limited to in-frame clones, with some not included. The sample yields a few hundred thousand clones, around three quarters seen once. What was sequenced was PBMCs. The receptor set was obtained from a middle-aged man in good health and CMV-seronegative. The CDR3 runs from the conserved cysteine through the conserved F or W. The order of the fields is CDR3 protein, CDR3 DNA, V gene, D gene, clone size, J gene. D genes are given only for firm matches. Expanded clones get a size class; other rows say once, few or many, or leave the size out.

CDR3aa: CASSSAYNEQFF; CDR3nt: TGTGCCAGCAGTTCCGCCTACAATGAGCAGTTCTTC; v_gene: TRBV27; d_gene: .; abundance: .; j_gene: TRBJ2-1
CDR3aa: CASSLSTGTPYEQYF; CDR3nt: TGTGCCAGCTCCCTGTCTACAGGGACACCCTACGAGCAGTACTTC; v_gene: TRBV18; d_gene: .; abundance: .; j_gene: TRBJ2-7
CDR3aa: CASSQVRGAPRDNEQFF; CDR3nt: TGCGCCAGCAGCCAAGTTCGGGGGGCCCCCAGAGACAATGAGCAGTTCTTC; v_gene: TRBV4-3; d_gene: .; abundance: .; j_gene: TRBJ2-1
CDR3aa: CASIQPGGPEYF; CDR3nt: TGTGCCAGCATTCAACCGGGAGGACCCGAGTACTTC; v_gene: TRBV6-6; d_gene: TRBD2; abundance: .; j_gene: TRBJ2-7
CDR3aa: CASSAGTGYYEQYF; CDR3nt: TGTGCCAGTAGCGCCGGGACAGGGTACTACGAGCAGTACTTC; v_gene: TRBV19; d_gene: TRBD1; abundance: .; j_gene: TRBJ2-7
CDR3aa: CSSSYGDRGDKTQYF; CDR3nt: TGTTCCAGCAGCTACGGGGACAGGGGGGATAAGACCCAGTACTTC; v_gene: TRBV7-9; d_gene: TRBD1; abundance: .; j_gene: TRBJ2-5
CDR3aa: CASSPTGGFALHEQFF; CDR3nt: TGTGCCAGCAGTCCCACGGGAGGGTTTGCTCTTCATGAGCAGTTCTTC; v_gene: TRBV6-4; d_gene: TRBD2; abundance: .; j_gene: TRBJ2-1
CDR3aa: CASSPQGKNTEAFF; CDR3nt: TGTGCCAGCAGTCCCCAGGGGAAGAACACTGAAGCTTTCTTT; v_gene: TRBV6-5; d_gene: .; abundance: few; j_gene: TRBJ1-1
CDR3aa: CASSPRRAGSDTQYF; CDR3nt: TGTGCCAGCAGCCCGCGGAGGGCCGGATCAGATACGCAGTATTTT; v_gene: TRBV7-2; d_gene: .; abundance: .; j_gene: TRBJ2-3
CDR3aa: CASSLGTSGNSYEQYF; CDR3nt: TGTGCCAGCAGTTTAGGGACTAGCGGGAACTCCTACGAGCAGTACTTC; v_gene: TRBV27; d_gene: TRBD2; abundance: .; j_gene: TRBJ2-7
CDR3aa: CATLKDTGNTIYF; CDR3nt: TGTGCCACCCTTAAAGACACGGGAAACACCATATATTTT; v_gene: TRBV10-3; d_gene: .; abundance: .; j_gene: TRBJ1-3
CDR3aa: CASSPHQGNNEQFF; CDR3nt: TGTGCCAGCAGCCCTCACCAGGGGAACAATGAGCAGTTCTTC; v_gene: TRBV7-3; d_gene: .; abundance: many; j_gene: TRBJ2-1
CDR3aa: CASSLKGAGNTEAFF; CDR3nt: TGTGCCAGCAGCTTAAAGGGGGCAGGGAACACTGAAGCTTTCTTT; v_gene: TRBV7-3; d_gene: TRBD1; abundance: .; j_gene: TRBJ1-1
CDR3aa: CASSPVGTGEAFF; CDR3nt: TGTGCCAGCAGCCCCGTGGGGACAGGGGAAGCTTTCTTT; v_gene: TRBV9; d_gene: TRBD1; abundance: .; j_gene: TRBJ1-1
CDR3aa: CASSTGGDYGYTF; CDR3nt: TGTGCCAGCTCTACCGGGGGGGACTATGGCTACACCTTC; v_gene: TRBV7-9; d_gene: .; abundance: few; j_gene: TRBJ1-2
CDR3aa: CASSFSTGEDGYTF; CDR3nt: TGCGCCAGCAGCTTCTCTACAGGGGAAGATGGCTACACCTTC; v_gene: TRBV5-1; d_gene: TRBD1; abundance: .; j_gene: TRBJ1-2
CDR3aa: CASSRIGTSHIRAFF; CDR3nt: TGTGCCAGCAGTAGAATTGGGACTAGCCACATCAGGGCGTTCTTC; v_gene: TRBV28; d_gene: TRBD2; abundance: .; j_gene: TRBJ2-1
CDR3aa: CASSLVSPFESHGYTF; CDR3nt: TGTGCCAGCAGTTTGGTGTCACCTTTTGAGTCCCATGGCTACACCTTC; v_gene: TRBV27; d_gene: .; abundance: .; j_gene: TRBJ1-2
CDR3aa: CASSESRGGRNYGYTF; CDR3nt: TGTGCCAGCAGTGAATCCAGAGGAGGGCGAAACTATGGCTACACCTTC; v_gene: TRBV2; d_gene: .; abundance: once; j_gene: TRBJ1-2
CDR3aa: CASSSEGLYNEQFF; CDR3nt: TGCGCCAGCAGTTCTGAGGGATTGTACAATGAGCAGTTCTTC; v_gene: TRBV10-2; d_gene: .; abundance: .; j_gene: TRBJ2-1
CDR3aa: CSVEVSTDYSGANVLTF; CDR3nt: TGCAGCGTTGAAGTCTCGACGGACTACTCTGGGGCCAACGTCCTGACTTTC; v_gene: TRBV29-1; d_gene: .; abundance: .; j_gene: TRBJ2-6
CDR3aa: CASSLMQAGYGRHNEQFF; CDR3nt: TGTGCCAGCAGCTTAATGCAAGCGGGATATGGTCGACACAATGAGCAGTTCTTC; v_gene: TRBV7-3; d_gene: TRBD2; abundance: .; j_gene: TRBJ2-1
CDR3aa: CASSSGQGMLATEAFF; CDR3nt: TGTGCCAGCTCATCAGGACAGGGGATGTTGGCCACTGAAGCTTTCTTT; v_gene: TRBV18; d_gene: TRBD1; abundance: .; j_gene: TRBJ1-1
CDR3aa: CAWSATTSGINEQFF; CDR3nt: TGTGCCTGGAGTGCTACAACTAGCGGGATCAATGAGCAGTTCTTC; v_gene: TRBV30; d_gene: TRBD2; abundance: .; j_gene: TRBJ2-1
CDR3aa: CASSIGGGSNQPQHF; CDR3nt: TGTGCCAGTAGTATCGGGGGGGGTAGCAATCAGCCCCAGCATTTT; v_gene: TRBV19; d_gene: .; abundance: .; j_gene: TRBJ1-5
CDR3aa: CASSYSQENTEAFF; CDR3nt: TGTGCCAGCAGTTACTCCCAGGAGAACACTGAAGCTTTCTTT; v_gene: TRBV9; d_gene: .; abundance: few; j_gene: TRBJ1-1
CDR3aa: CASSIGGGRSEQYF; CDR3nt: TGTGCCAGTAGTATAGGAGGAGGGCGCTCGGAGCAGTACTTC; v_gene: TRBV19; d_gene: .; abundance: .; j_gene: TRBJ2-7
CDR3aa: CASSVTTSGTVVKQYF; CDR3nt: TGTGCCAGCAGTGTCACGACTAGCGGTACAGTGGTGAAGCAGTACTTC; v_gene: TRBV28; d_gene: TRBD2; abundance: .; j_gene: TRBJ2-7
CDR3aa: CASRPTGGSRTDTQYF; CDR3nt: TGTGCCAGCAGGCCAACAGGGGGAAGTCGTACAGATACGCAGTATTTT; v_gene: TRBV28; d_gene: TRBD1; abundance: once; j_gene: TRBJ2-3
CDR3aa: CASSLDGGSASYEQYF; CDR3nt: TGCGCCAGCAGCTTGGATGGCGGGTCTGCCTCCTACGAGCAGTACTTC; v_gene: TRBV5-1; d_gene: .; abundance: .; j_gene: TRBJ2-7
CDR3aa: CASRMTGIGYTF; CDR3nt: TGTGCCAGCAGGATGACAGGGATCGGCTACACCTTC; v_gene: TRBV6-5; d_gene: TRBD1; abundance: few; j_gene: TRBJ1-2
CDR3aa: CASSLDRDLYGNTIYF; CDR3nt: TGTGCCAGCAGCTTGGACAGGGACCTCTATGGAAACACCATATATTTT; v_gene: TRBV7-2; d_gene: TRBD1; abundance: .; j_gene: TRBJ1-3
CDR3aa: CASSLVRERDYGYTF; CDR3nt: TGTGCCAGCAGCTTGGTCAGGGAAAGGGACTATGGCTACACCTTC; v_gene: TRBV5-4; d_gene: .; abundance: .; j_gene: TRBJ1-2
CDR3aa: CASSQDLAGGASPLHF; CDR3nt: TGTGCCAGCAGCCAAGATCTGGCAGGGGGCGCTTCACCCCTCCACTTT; v_gene: TRBV4-2; d_gene: TRBD1; abundance: .; j_gene: TRBJ1-6
CDR3aa: CASVREDQPQHF; CDR3nt: TGCGCCAGCGTCAGGGAGGATCAGCCCCAGCATTTT; v_gene: TRBV23-1; d_gene: .; abundance: once; j_gene: TRBJ1-5